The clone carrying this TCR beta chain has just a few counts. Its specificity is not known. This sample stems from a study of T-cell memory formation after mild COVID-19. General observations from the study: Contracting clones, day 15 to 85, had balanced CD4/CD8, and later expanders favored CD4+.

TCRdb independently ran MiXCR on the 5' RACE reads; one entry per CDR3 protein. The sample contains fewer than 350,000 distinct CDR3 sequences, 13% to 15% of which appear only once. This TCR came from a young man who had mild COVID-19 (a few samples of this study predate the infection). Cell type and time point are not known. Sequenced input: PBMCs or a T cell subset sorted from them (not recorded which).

The CDR3 DNA follows: TGCAGTGCACCCCTAGCGGGGAGCTCCTACGAGCAGTACTTC. The encoded protein is CSAPLAGSSYEQYF. The gene calls are TRBV20-1 and TRBJ2-7; TRBD2 matches at 9 bases. Trimming took 6 bases from V and 0 from J; bases not matched to a gene: 6. CDR3 size: 14 residues. Germline values: CDR1 DFQATT, CDR2 SNEGSKA (reference sequence).